These T cell receptor beta chains were read from a single sample in a study of blood T cells in healthy people across ages. TCRdb analysed the 5' RACE reads with MiXCR anew, one entry per CDR3 protein. Of over 700,000 distinct CDR3 sequences in the sample, approximately 25% were seen once. These data were also reused for a study on T cells of mothers and their children.

Sequenced input: blood. The receptors shown here come from a boy younger than 18 in good health. CDR3s include the opening cysteine and the closing phenylalanine or tryptophan. Fields, in order: clone size, V gene, D gene, J gene, CDR3 protein, CDR3 DNA. A D gene is named only where the DNA matches it firmly. Only some rows state a clone size, as once, few, many or a class for expanded clones.

-,TRBV29-1,-,TRBJ2-7,CSVEGRFSYEQYF,TGCAGCGTTGAAGGCCGGTTTTCCTACGAGCAGTACTTC
-,TRBV15,TRBD1,TRBJ2-1,CATSRDRQGTFENEQFF,TGTGCCACCAGCAGAGATCGACAGGGTACATTCGAGAATGAGCAGTTCTTC
-,TRBV6-1,-,TRBJ2-3,CASTKAGTLTGVTDTQYF,TGTGCCAGCACCAAAGCGGGGACACTTACAGGGGTGACAGATACGCAGTATTTT
many,TRBV7-2,-,TRBJ2-6,CASSPISGANVLTF,TGTGCCAGCAGCCCAATCTCTGGGGCCAACGTCCTGACTTTC
-,TRBV11-2,TRBD2,TRBJ2-7,CASSFTGGLVEQYF,TGTGCCAGCAGTTTCACGGGAGGGCTCGTCGAGCAGTACTTC
few,TRBV7-2,-,TRBJ2-7,CASSSPSAPIYEQYF,TGTGCCAGCAGCTCTCCTAGCGCTCCGATCTACGAGCAGTACTTC
few,TRBV5-1,-,TRBJ1-2,CASSRVLGYGYTF,TGCGCCAGTTCCAGGGTTTTGGGCTATGGCTACACCTTC
few,TRBV3-1,-,TRBJ1-4,CASSQGTEGKLFF,TGTGCCAGCAGCCAAGGGACCGAGGGGAAACTGTTTTTT
few,TRBV29-1,-,TRBJ2-1,CSVRPAPGGHNEQFF,TGCAGCGTTCGCCCAGCCCCCGGGGGGCACAATGAGCAGTTCTTC
-,TRBV5-6,-,TRBJ2-1,CASSSPLFGQEGSNNEQFF,TGTGCCAGCAGCTCTCCGCTTTTCGGACAGGAGGGGTCGAACAATGAGCAGTTCTTC